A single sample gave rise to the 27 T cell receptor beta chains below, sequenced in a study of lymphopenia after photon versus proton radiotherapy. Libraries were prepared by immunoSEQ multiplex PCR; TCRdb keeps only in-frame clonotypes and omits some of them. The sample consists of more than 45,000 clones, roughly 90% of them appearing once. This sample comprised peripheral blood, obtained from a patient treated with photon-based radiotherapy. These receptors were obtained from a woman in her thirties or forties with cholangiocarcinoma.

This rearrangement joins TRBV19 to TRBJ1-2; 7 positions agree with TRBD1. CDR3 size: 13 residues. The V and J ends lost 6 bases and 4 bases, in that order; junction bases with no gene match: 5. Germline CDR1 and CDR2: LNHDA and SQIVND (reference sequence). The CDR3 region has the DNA TGTGCCAGTAGCGCGGGACAGAGCTATGGCTACACCTTC. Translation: CASSAGQSYGYTF.

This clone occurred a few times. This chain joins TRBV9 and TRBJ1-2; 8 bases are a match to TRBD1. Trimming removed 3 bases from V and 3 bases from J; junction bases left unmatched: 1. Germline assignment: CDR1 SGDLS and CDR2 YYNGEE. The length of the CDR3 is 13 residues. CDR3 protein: CASSEDRDYGYTF. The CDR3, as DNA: TGTGCCAGCAGCGAGGACAGGGACTATGGCTACACCTTC.

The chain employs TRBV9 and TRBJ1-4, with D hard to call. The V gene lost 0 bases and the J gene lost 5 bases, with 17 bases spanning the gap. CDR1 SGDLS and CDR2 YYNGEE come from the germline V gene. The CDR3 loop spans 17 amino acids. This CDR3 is CASSVGVGRGPNEKLFF. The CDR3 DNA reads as TGTGCCAGCAGCGTAGGAGTCGGACGAGGACCAAATGAAAAACTGTTTTTT.

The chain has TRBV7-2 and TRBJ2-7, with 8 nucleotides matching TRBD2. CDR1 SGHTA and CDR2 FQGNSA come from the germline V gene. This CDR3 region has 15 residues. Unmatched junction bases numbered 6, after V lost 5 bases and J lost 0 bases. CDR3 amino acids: CASSPKRESSYEQYF. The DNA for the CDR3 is TGTGCCAGCAGCCCCAAGCGGGAGTCCTCCTACGAGCAGTACTTC.

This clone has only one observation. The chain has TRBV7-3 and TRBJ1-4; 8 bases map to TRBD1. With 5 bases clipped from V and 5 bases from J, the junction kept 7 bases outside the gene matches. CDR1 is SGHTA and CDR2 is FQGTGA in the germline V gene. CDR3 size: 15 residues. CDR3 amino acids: CASSPTGGANEKLFF. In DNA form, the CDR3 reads TGTGCCAGCAGCCCAACAGGGGGAGCGAATGAAAAACTGTTTTTT.

Here the CDR3 DNA reads TGTGCCAGCAGCCAAACAGGGCTGGGGGGGTCTAACACTGAAGCTTTCTTT. It encodes CASSQTGLGGSNTEAFF. This chain joins TRBV5-4 and TRBJ1-1, with D perhaps matching TRBD1 (6 bases). The CDR3 covers 17 residues. V shed 4 bases and J shed 2 bases, with 21 bases lying between them. Germline lookup yields CDR1 SGHNT and CDR2 YYREEE (reference sequence).

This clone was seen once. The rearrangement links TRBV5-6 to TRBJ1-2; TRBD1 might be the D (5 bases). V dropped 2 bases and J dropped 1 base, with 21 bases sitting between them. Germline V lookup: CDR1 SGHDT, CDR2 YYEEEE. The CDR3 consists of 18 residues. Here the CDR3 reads CASSFSGDGHRGNYGYTF. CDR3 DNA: TGTGCCAGCAGCTTCTCCGGGGACGGCCACCGAGGTAACTATGGCTACACCTTC. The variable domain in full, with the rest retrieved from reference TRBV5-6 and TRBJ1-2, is DAGVTQSPTHLIKTRGQQVTLRCSPKSGHDTVSWYQQALGQGPQFIFQYYEEEERQRGNFPDRFSGHQFPNYSSELNVNALLLGDSALYLCASSFSGDGHRGNYGYTFGSGTRLTVV.

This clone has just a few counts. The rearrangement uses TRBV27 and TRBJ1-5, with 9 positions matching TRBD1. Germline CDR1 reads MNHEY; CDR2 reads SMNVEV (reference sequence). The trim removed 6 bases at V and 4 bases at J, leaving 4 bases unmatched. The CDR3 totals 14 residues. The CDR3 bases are TGTGCCAGCAGCCGGACAGGGGCGAATCAGCCCCAGCATTTT. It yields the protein CASSRTGANQPQHF.

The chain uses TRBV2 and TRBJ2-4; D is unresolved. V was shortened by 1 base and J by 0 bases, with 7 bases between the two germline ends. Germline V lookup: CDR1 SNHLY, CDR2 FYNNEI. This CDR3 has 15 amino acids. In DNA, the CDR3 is TGTGCCAGCAGTGAAGACGGCTTAGCCAAAAACATTCAGTACTTC. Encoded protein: CASSEDGLAKNIQYF.

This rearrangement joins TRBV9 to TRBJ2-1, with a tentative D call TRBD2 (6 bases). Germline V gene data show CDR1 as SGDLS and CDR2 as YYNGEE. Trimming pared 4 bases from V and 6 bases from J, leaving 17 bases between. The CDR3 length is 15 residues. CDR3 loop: CASSFTGDGGNEQFF. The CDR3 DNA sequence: TGTGCCAGCAGCTTTACCGGGGACGGGGGCAATGAGCAGTTCTTC.

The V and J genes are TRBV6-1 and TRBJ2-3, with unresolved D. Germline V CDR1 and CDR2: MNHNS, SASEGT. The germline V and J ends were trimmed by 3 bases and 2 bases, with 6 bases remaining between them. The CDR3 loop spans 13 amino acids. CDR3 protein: CASSEVNTDTQYF. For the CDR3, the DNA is TGTGCCAGCAGTGAGGTCAACACAGATACGCAGTATTTT.

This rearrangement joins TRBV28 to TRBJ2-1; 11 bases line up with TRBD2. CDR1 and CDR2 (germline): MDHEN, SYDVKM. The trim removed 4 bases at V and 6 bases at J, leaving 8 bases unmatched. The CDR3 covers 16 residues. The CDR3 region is CASSSPTSGSRNEQFF. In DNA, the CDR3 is TGTGCCAGCAGTTCTCCCACTAGCGGGAGTCGCAATGAGCAGTTCTTC.

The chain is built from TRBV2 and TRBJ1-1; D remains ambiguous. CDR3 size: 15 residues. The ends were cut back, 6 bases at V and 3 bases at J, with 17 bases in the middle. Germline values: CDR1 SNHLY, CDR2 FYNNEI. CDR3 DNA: TGTGCCAGCAGCCCAGGCGGGGTCAGGTACACTGAAGCTTTCTTT. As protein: CASSPGGVRYTEAFF. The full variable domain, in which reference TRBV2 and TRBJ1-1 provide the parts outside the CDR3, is EPEVTQTPSHQVTQMGQEVILRCVPISNHLYFYWYRQILGQKVEFLVSFYNNEISEKSEIFDDQFSVERPDGSNFTLKIRSTKLEDSAMYFCASSPGGVRYTEAFFGQGTRLTVV.

For the CDR3, the DNA is TGTGCCAGCAAAGCTGGAAACACCATATATTTT. As protein: CASKAGNTIYF. The J gene is TRBJ1-3, the V gene TRBV19; D is undetermined. Germline lookup yields CDR1 LNHDA and CDR2 SQIVND (reference sequence). This CDR3 has 11 amino acids. Trimming left V 9 bases short and J 2 bases short, with 5 bases between.

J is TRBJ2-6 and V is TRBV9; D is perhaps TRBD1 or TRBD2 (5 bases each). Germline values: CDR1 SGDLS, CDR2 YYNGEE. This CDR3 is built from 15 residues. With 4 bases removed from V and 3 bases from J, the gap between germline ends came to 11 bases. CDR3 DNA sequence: TGTGCCAGCAGCACCCCGGGGCATGGGGCCAACGTCCTGACTTTC. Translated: CASSTPGHGANVLTF.

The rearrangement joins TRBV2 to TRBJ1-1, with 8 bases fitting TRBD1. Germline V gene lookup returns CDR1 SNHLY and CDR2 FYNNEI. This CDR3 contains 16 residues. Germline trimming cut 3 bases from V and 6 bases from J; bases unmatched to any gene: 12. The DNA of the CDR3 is TGTGCCAGCAGTGATCAGGGGGCGCAACTTCTCTCTGAAGCTTTCTTT. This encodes CASSDQGAQLLSEAFF.

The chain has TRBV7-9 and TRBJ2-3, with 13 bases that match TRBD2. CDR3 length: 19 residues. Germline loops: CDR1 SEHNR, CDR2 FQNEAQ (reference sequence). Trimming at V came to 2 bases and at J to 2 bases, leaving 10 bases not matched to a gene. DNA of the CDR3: TGTGCCAGCAGCTTACAGACTAGCGGGGGGCCCCCCTCCACAGATACGCAGTATTTT. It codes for CASSLQTSGGPPSTDTQYF.

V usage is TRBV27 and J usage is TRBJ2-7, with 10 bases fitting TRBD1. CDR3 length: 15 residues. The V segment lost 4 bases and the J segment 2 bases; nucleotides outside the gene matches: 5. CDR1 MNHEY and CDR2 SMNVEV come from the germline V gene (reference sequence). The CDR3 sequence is CASSYRDRGPYEQYF. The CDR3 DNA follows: TGTGCCAGCAGTTACCGGGACAGGGGTCCCTACGAGCAGTACTTC.

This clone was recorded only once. The CDR3 DNA follows: TGTGCCAGCAGCTCAACCGGGACGGGGAGATCCTACAATGAGCAGTTCTTC. Translating it yields CASSSTGTGRSYNEQFF. The chain links TRBV7-9 to TRBJ2-1; D might be TRBD1 or TRBD2, each matching 5 bases. The CDR3 totals 17 residues. V was cut by 4 bases and J by 1 base, with 17 bases left in between. Per germline, CDR1 SEHNR and CDR2 FQNEAQ (reference sequence).

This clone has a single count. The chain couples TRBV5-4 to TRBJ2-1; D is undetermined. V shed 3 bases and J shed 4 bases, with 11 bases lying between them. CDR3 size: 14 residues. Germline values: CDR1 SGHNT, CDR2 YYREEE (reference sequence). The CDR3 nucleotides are TGTGCCAGCAGCTCAGACGGAGCATACAATGAGCAGTTCTTC. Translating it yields CASSSDGAYNEQFF.

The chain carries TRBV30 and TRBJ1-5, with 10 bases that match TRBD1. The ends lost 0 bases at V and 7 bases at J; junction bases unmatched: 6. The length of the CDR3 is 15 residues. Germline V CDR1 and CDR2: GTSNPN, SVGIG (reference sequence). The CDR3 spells CAWSVGGQGRQPQHF. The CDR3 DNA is TGTGCCTGGAGTGTTGGGGGACAGGGGAGGCAGCCCCAGCATTTT.

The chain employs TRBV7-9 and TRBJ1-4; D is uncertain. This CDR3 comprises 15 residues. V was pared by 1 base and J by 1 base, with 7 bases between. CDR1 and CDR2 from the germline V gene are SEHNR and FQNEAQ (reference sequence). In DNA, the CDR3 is TGTGCCAGCAGCTTAGAGGGAATAACTAATGAAAAACTGTTTTTT. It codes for CASSLEGITNEKLFF.

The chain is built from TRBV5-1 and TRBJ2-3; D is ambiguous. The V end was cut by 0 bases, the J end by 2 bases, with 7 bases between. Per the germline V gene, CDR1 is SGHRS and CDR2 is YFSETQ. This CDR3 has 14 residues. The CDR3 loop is CASSLDSPTDTQYF. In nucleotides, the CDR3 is TGCGCCAGCAGCTTGGACAGCCCCACAGATACGCAGTATTTT.

In DNA, the CDR3 is TGTGCCTGGGCTAGCGGGGAGAGCTCCTACGAGCAGTACTTC. Translated, it gives CAWASGESSYEQYF. The genes are TRBV30 and TRBJ2-7; 9 bases line up with TRBD2. Germline loops: CDR1 GTSNPN, CDR2 SVGIG (reference sequence). This CDR3 comprises 14 residues. The J segment lost 0 bases and the V segment lost 5 bases, leaving 5 bases of the junction unmatched. The full variable domain, rest sourced from reference TRBV30 and TRBJ2-7, is SQTIHQWPATLVQPVGSPLSLECTVEGTSNPNLYWYRQAAGRGLQLLFYSVGIGQISSEVPQNLSASRPQDRQFILSSKKLLLSDSGFYLCAWASGESSYEQYFGPGTRLTVT.

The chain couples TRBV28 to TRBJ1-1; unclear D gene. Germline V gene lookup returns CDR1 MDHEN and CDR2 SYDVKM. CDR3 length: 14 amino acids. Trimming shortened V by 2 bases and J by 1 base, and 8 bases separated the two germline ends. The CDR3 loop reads CASSLRIPNTEAFF. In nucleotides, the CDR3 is TGTGCCAGCAGTTTACGGATTCCGAACACTGAAGCTTTCTTT.

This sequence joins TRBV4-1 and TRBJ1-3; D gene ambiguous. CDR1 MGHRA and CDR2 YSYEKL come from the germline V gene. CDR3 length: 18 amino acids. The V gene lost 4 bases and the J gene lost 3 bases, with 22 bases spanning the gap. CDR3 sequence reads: CASSPELTGLSGGNTIYF. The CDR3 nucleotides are TGCGCCAGCAGCCCAGAACTCACTGGTCTCTCTGGTGGAAACACCATATATTTT.

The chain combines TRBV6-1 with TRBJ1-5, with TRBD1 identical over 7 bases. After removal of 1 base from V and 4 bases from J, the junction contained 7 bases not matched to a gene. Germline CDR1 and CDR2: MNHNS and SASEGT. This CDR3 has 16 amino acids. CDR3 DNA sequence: TGTGCCAGCAGTGAAGGCCGGGACAGATCAAATCAGCCCCAGCATTTT. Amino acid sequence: CASSEGRDRSNQPQHF.